The 9 T cell receptor beta chains below come from one sample, sequenced in a study of neoadjuvant anti-PD-1 for oral cavity cancer. Some clones are missing from TCRdb's copy, which holds only in-frame ones; the method was immunoSEQ multiplex PCR. The table includes roughly 4,900 clones, roughly 60% detected once. The material was tumor tissue, obtained before nivolumab (anti-PD-1) treatment. These receptors all stem from a person between 35 and 79 years old with oral cavity squamous cell carcinoma.

The genes are TRBV5-1 and TRBJ1-5; a possible D gene is TRBD1 (5 bases). The CDR3 loop spans 13 amino acids. The germline V and J ends were trimmed by 0 bases and 5 bases, with 6 bases remaining between them. The V gene's germline CDR1 is SGHRS and CDR2 YFSETQ. This CDR3 is CASSLGGDQPQHF. The CDR3 nucleotides read TGCGCCAGCAGCTTGGGGGGGGATCAGCCCCAGCATTTT.

The chain recombines TRBV6-5 with TRBJ2-6; no clear D. Trimming shortened V by 0 bases and J by 3 bases, and 0 bases separated the two germline ends. The length of the CDR3 is 13 residues. Per germline, CDR1 MNHEY and CDR2 SVGAGI. As DNA, the CDR3 is TGTGCCAGCAGTTACTCTGGGGCCAACGTCCTGACTTTC. It encodes CASSYSGANVLTF.

This clone was found a few times. The V and J genes are TRBV19 and TRBJ2-7; no definite D call. The germline V gene has CDR1 LNHDA and CDR2 SQIVND (reference sequence). V shed 5 bases and J shed 4 bases, with 21 bases lying between them. The CDR3 is 16 residues long. The CDR3: CASSLPPPGQVYEQYF. The CDR3 region has the DNA TGTGCCAGTAGTCTCCCCCCTCCCGGTCAGGTTTACGAGCAGTACTTC.

The genes are TRBV28 and TRBJ1-2, with 9 bases lining up with TRBD1. This CDR3 has 12 residues. The V segment lost 11 bases and the J segment 8 bases; nucleotides outside the gene matches: 9. The V gene's germline CDR1 is MDHEN and CDR2 SYDVKM. The CDR3 loop reads CAGSGTGKGYTF. The CDR3 bases are TGTGCCGGGAGCGGGACAGGGAAGGGCTACACCTTC.

CDR3 DNA sequence: TGTGCCAGCAGTTGGGGACCCACTGAAGCTTTCTTT. The encoded protein is CASSWGPTEAFF. The V and J genes are TRBV6-5 and TRBJ1-1, with a possible D match to TRBD1 (5 bases). Deletions cut 4 bases from V and 4 bases from J, with 7 bases between. Per germline, CDR1 MNHEY and CDR2 SVGAGI. The CDR3 extends over 12 amino acids.

CDR3 amino acids: CASRVTMNTEAFF. In DNA, the CDR3 is TGTGCCAGCAGGGTGACGATGAACACTGAAGCTTTCTTT. The chain employs TRBV2 and TRBJ1-1; D is undetermined. CDR1 and CDR2 (germline): SNHLY, FYNNEI. The CDR3 totals 13 residues. Trimming shortened V by 6 bases and J by 0 bases, and 8 bases separated the two germline ends.

The chain combines TRBV18 with TRBJ2-3; the match to TRBD2 covers 8 bases. This CDR3 contains 14 residues. Germline V gives CDR1 KGHSH, CDR2 LQKENI. The trim removed 0 bases at V and 4 bases at J, leaving 0 bases unmatched. The CDR3 sequence: CASSPPTSADTQYF. Here the CDR3 DNA reads TGTGCCAGCTCACCACCGACTAGCGCAGATACGCAGTATTTT.

This clone showed up just a few times. This chain uses TRBV2 with TRBJ2-2; 7 nucleotides align to TRBD1. V was pared by 7 bases and J by 0 bases, with 5 bases of the junction left unmatched. The CDR3 has 15 residues. The germline gives CDR1 SNHLY, CDR2 FYNNEI. The DNA of the CDR3 is TGTGCCAGCACCATGGACAGGACGAACACCGGGGAGCTGTTTTTT. This translates into CASTMDRTNTGELFF.

This chain links TRBV4-2 with TRBJ2-7; 9 bases map to TRBD1. V lost 0 bases and J lost 1; bases outside the gene matches: 4. The CDR3 length is 16 residues. From germline, CDR1 is LGHNA and CDR2 YNFKEQ. The CDR3 loop reads CASSQEGQGTSYEQYF. Written as DNA, the CDR3 is TGTGCCAGCAGCCAAGAGGGACAGGGAACGTCCTACGAGCAGTACTTC.